This TCR beta chain was captured in a study of OX40 agonist ivuxolimab in advanced cancers. Study-level background: Ivuxolimab, which is an agonistic anti-OX40 (CD134) antibody, was administered to the patients.

Sequencing used immunoSEQ multiplex PCR; TCRdb keeps in-frame clones, though not all of them. The table lists some 80,000 clones, less than 85% of them singletons. The CDR3 is made up of 18 amino acids. Individuals having autoimmune disease history or systemic immunosuppression were not enrolled. The sequencing here drew on CD4+ or CD8+ T cells sorted from blood, taken in a trial of the OX40 agonist ivuxolimab. The genes are TRBV21-1 and TRBJ1-5. TRBV21-1 is assigned pseudogene status. This receptor was taken from an adult with an advanced solid tumor such as melanoma, head and neck, liver or kidney cancer. The CDR3 reads CASSKDQTGWQSNQPQHF. CDR3 DNA sequence: TGTGCCAGCAGCAAAGACCAAACGGGGTGGCAAAGCAATCAGCCCCAGCATTTT.